This T cell receptor (beta chain) was sequenced for a study of T-cell memory formation after mild COVID-19. Study-level information: There were largely donor-specific TCR clusters. Overall study results and limits: Pre-infection memory held some responding clones, suggesting pre-existing cross-reactive T cells responded. Contracting clones from day 15 to 85 showed balanced CD4/CD8; later expanders favored CD4+.

The V end was cut by 6 bases, the J end by 6 bases, with 15 bases between. The CDR3 contains 14 residues. TCRdb re-analysed the 5' RACE reads in MiXCR, keeping a single row per CDR3 protein. There are about half a million distinct CDR3 sequences in the sample; roughly 18% occur only once, and 9% to 15% lies in the top ten. This clonotype has at least ten counts. Its antigen is not identified. The source of this sequence is an adult woman who had mild COVID-19 (a few samples of this study predate the infection). Cell type and time point are not known. The sequencing sample was made of PBMCs or a T cell subset sorted from them (not recorded which). The V gene is TRBV12-3 or TRBV12-4, the J gene TRBJ2-1; maybe TRBD1 (6 bases). The CDR3 spells CASSRDKSGNEQFF. DNA for the CDR3: TGTGCCAGCAGCAGGGACAAGAGCGGCAATGAGCAGTTCTTC.